This T cell receptor beta chain was sequenced during a study of radiotherapy plus CTLA-4 blockade in lung cancer. The overall study: An objective response was seen in roughly a sixth of patients, and disease control in about 31%.

Findings and caveats of the study: Strongest reported response predictors: early blood clone changes and post-radiation interferon-beta. Blood saw expansion of tumor-derived TCR clones after radiotherapy plus ipilimumab.

Assay used: immunoSEQ multiplex PCR; TCRdb lists only in-frame clones, some missing. The table has 53,000 or so clones, less than 90% seen once; the top ten hold 15% to 20%. Enrolled patients, whose metastatic non-small-cell lung cancer was chemo-refractory, received focal radiation plus CTLA-4 blockade with ipilimumab. Trimming shortened V by 6 bases and J by 3 bases, and 15 bases separated the two germline ends. CDR3 size: 14 residues. CDR1 is SGHTA and CDR2 is FQGNSA in the germline V gene. About this clone itself: Its antigen remains unidentified.

The sequencing used peripheral blood, collected from a patient treated with radiotherapy plus ipilimumab. V and J are TRBV7-2 and TRBJ2-7, with TRBD1 as a possible D gene (5 bases). The receptor was derived from a human donor with non-small cell lung cancer that progressed on radiotherapy plus ipilimumab. Some clones in this sample may be carry-over from other donors' samples. Here the CDR3 reads CASSRAKRGYEQYF. The CDR3 region has the DNA TGTGCCAGCAGTCGGGCCAAAAGGGGCTACGAGCAGTACTTC. Together with reference TRBV7-2 and TRBJ2-7, the CDR3 gives the full variable domain: GAGVSQSPSNKVTEKGKDVELRCDPISGHTALYWYRQSLGQGLEFLIYFQGNSAPDKSGLPSDRFSAERTGGSVSTLTIQRTQQEDSAVYLCASSRAKRGYEQYFGPGTRLTVT.